A selection of T cell receptor beta chains follows, all from one sample in a study of T cells in Graves' hyperthyroidism and ophthalmopathy. TCRdb analysed the multiplex PCR reads with MiXCR anew, one entry per CDR3 protein. The sample includes about 640,000 distinct CDR3 sequences, 20% to 25% of them seen just once. Sequencing input: blood. The receptors come from a man aged 25-40 years with Graves' ophthalmopathy. Both conserved end residues are trimmed from each CDR3. The order of the fields is D gene, J gene, V gene, CDR3 protein. D genes are given only for firm matches.

. | TRBJ2-7 | TRBV10-3 | AISGRDSYEQY
. | TRBJ2-4 | TRBV5-1 | ASSALKTGNKNIQY
. | TRBJ1-1 | TRBV2 | ASSEAAAEAF
. | TRBJ1-1 | TRBV27 | ASTVSIRANTEAF
. | TRBJ1-1 | TRBV28 | ASSLGSAKNTEAF
. | TRBJ2-1 | TRBV27 | ASSLPGPYVEQF
TRBD2 | TRBJ2-1 | TRBV12-3/TRBV12-4 | ASTPNRGGYNEQF
TRBD2 | TRBJ2-7 | TRBV7-2 | ASSLTQAGRHYEQY
. | TRBJ1-2 | TRBV20-1 | SARLRGAVSGYT
. | TRBJ2-1 | TRBV5-1 | ASSLGGTSTNEQF
. | TRBJ2-5 | TRBV9 | ASSVDSLGGLETQY
. | TRBJ1-3 | TRBV7-2 | ASRDPSSGNTIY
. | TRBJ2-7 | TRBV7-2 | ASSLGRLDEQY
. | TRBJ1-1 | TRBV27 | ASSWGGGTEAF
. | TRBJ2-2 | TRBV24-1 | ATRDYTDTGELF
. | TRBJ1-6 | TRBV10-3 | AISESSPVDNSPLH
. | TRBJ2-7 | TRBV6-2/TRBV6-3 | ASSYDYSSNYEQY
TRBD2 | TRBJ2-2 | TRBV5-1 | ASSFAGGTGELF
. | TRBJ2-7 | TRBV2 | ASIRAGTQSYEQY
. | TRBJ1-5 | TRBV19 | ASSITDSNQPQH
TRBD1 | TRBJ2-5 | TRBV5-8 | ASSTGTGTETQY
. | TRBJ1-1 | TRBV14 | ASRTTEAF
. | TRBJ2-1 | TRBV7-9 | ASSLSATSYNEQF
. | TRBJ2-1 | TRBV20-1 | SAGTPLSNEQF
. | TRBJ2-5 | TRBV11-2 | ASSFRTEPYQETQY
. | TRBJ1-3 | TRBV6-1 | ASSEDPRGSGNTIY
. | TRBJ2-7 | TRBV4-1 | ASSPKYIGLEQY
. | TRBJ1-5 | TRBV2 | ASSATERGLDNQPQH
TRBD1 | TRBJ2-7 | TRBV6-2/TRBV6-3 | ASRTGGGYEQY
. | TRBJ1-2 | TRBV6-1 | ASSAQGRANYGYT
. | TRBJ2-7 | TRBV6-1 | ASLGSNYEQY
TRBD1 | TRBJ1-5 | TRBV6-1 | ASSYRQGGNQPQH
TRBD1 | TRBJ2-7 | TRBV5-1 | ASSPQTGLEEQY
TRBD2 | TRBJ2-1 | TRBV14 | ASSPLIPGLALDNEQF
. | TRBJ2-7 | TRBV4-1 | ASSQFQGTHEQY
. | TRBJ2-7 | TRBV6-1 | ASRGQTTIYEQY
. | TRBJ2-4 | TRBV12-3/TRBV12-4 | ASSLFRIKNIQY
. | TRBJ2-1 | TRBV6-1 | ASTDWENNEQF
TRBD2 | TRBJ2-3 | TRBV7-2 | ASSALIRLAGVEESDTQY
TRBD1 | TRBJ1-1 | TRBV11-1 | ASSFRDRGQGTEAF
TRBD2 | TRBJ2-1 | TRBV6-1 | ASSETSGSPFYNEQF
TRBD1 | TRBJ2-7 | TRBV11-1 | ASSYTGTGLSEQY
. | TRBJ2-7 | TRBV5-1 | ASSLDRNSYEQY
TRBD1 | TRBJ1-5 | TRBV7-2 | ASSPRGGTGNQPQH
. | TRBJ1-2 | TRBV14 | ASSQDLRPRDGYT
. | TRBJ1-2 | TRBV5-1 | ASSPPGKAYGYT
. | TRBJ2-1 | TRBV18 | ASSSSLDRGNEQF
TRBD1 | TRBJ2-7 | TRBV5-1 | ASSDGQGSHEQY